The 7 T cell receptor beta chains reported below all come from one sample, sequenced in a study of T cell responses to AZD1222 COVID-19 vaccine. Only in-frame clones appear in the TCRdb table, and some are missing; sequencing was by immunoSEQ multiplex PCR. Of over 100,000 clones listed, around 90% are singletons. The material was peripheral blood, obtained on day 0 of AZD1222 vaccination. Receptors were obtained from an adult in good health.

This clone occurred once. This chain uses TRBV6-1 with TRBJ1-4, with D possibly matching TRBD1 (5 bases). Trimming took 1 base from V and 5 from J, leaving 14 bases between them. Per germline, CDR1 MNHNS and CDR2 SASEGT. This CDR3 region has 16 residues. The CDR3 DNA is TGTGCCAGCAGTGAAGACGGTGTCAGGGCGAATGAAAAACTGTTTTTT. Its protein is CASSEDGVRANEKLFF.

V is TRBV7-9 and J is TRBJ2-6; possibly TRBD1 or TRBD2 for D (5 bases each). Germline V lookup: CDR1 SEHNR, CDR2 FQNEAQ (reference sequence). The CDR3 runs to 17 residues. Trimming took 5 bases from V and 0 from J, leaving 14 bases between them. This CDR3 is CASSPPGRISGANVLTF. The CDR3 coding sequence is TGTGCCAGCAGCCCACCGGGACGGATCTCTGGGGCCAACGTCCTGACTTTC.

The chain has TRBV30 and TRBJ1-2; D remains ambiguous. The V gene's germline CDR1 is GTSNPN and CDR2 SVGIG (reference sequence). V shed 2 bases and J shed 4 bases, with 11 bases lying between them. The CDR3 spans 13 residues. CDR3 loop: CAWSPGYLYGYTF. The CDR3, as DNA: TGTGCCTGGAGTCCGGGGTATCTCTATGGCTACACCTTC.

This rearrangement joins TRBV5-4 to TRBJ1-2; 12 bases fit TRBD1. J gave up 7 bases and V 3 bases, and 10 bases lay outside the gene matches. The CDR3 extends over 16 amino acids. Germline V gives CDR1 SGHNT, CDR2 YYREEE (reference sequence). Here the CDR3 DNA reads TGTGCCAGCAGCTCTTCGGGACAGGGGGCGCGACGTGGCTACACCTTC. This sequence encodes CASSSSGQGARRGYTF.

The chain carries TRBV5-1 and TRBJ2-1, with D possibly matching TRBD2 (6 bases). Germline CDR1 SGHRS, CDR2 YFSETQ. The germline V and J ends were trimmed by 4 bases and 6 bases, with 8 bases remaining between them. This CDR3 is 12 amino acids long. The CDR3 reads CASSRDFNEQFF. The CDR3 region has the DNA TGCGCCAGCAGCAGGGACTTCAATGAGCAGTTCTTC.

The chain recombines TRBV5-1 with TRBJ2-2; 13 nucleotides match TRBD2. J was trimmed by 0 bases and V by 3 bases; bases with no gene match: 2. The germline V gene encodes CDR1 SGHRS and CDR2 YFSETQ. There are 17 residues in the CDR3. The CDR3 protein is CASSWTSGSPNTGELFF. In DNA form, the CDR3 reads TGCGCCAGCAGCTGGACTAGCGGGAGCCCGAACACCGGGGAGCTGTTTTTT.

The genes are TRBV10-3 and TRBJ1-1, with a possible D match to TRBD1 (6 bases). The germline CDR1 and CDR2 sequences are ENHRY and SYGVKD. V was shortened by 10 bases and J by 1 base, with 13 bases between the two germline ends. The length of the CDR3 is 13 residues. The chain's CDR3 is CATTGQPNTEAFF. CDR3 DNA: TGTGCCACCACCGGACAGCCGAACACTGAAGCTTTCTTT.